The rows below give T cell receptor beta chains drawn from one sample of a study of T cell responses to AZD1222 COVID-19 vaccine. Only in-frame clones appear in the TCRdb table, and some are missing; sequencing was by immunoSEQ multiplex PCR. This table has approximately 150,000 clones, about nine tenths appearing once. Sequenced here: peripheral blood, sampled on day 0 of AZD1222 vaccination. These TCRs come from an adult in good health. CDR3s include the opening cysteine and the closing phenylalanine or tryptophan. D genes are given only for firm matches. The size field is filled for only some rows; it gives once, few, many or a size class.

D,V,size,J,CDR3,DNA
TRBD2,TRBV28,.,TRBJ2-1,CASKPGGLYNEQFF,TGTGCCAGCAAGCCGGGAGGGCTCTACAATGAGCAGTTCTTC
.,TRBV15,.,TRBJ1-4,CATSRDRQGRNEKLFF,TGTGCCACCAGCAGAGATCGGCAGGGACGGAATGAAAAACTGTTTTTT
.,TRBV5-1,few,TRBJ1-5,CASSLVGGNQPQHF,TGCGCCAGCAGCTTGGTGGGGGGCAATCAGCCCCAGCATTTT
TRBD1,TRBV5-1,.,TRBJ2-1,CASSWSGQGNAEQFF,TGCGCCAGCAGCTGGTCAGGACAGGGGAACGCTGAGCAGTTCTTC
.,TRBV27,.,TRBJ1-2,CASRETNNYGYTF,TGTGCCAGCAGAGAGACGAATAACTATGGCTACACCTTC
.,TRBV6-5,.,TRBJ2-3,CASSPLAQSDTQYF,TGTGCCAGCAGTCCCCTTGCTCAATCAGATACGCAGTATTTT
.,TRBV4-1,few,TRBJ1-5,CASSQVGRDNQPQHF,TGCGCCAGCAGCCAAGTCGGCAGGGATAATCAGCCCCAGCATTTT
TRBD2,TRBV3-1/TRBV3-2,.,TRBJ2-1,CASRARTSGNNEQFF,TGTGCCAGCAGGGCTCGGACTAGCGGTAACAATGAGCAGTTCTTC
TRBD2,TRBV7-3,once,TRBJ2-1,CASTPGGGGASSYNEQFF,TGTGCCAGCACCCCGGGGGGGGGCGGAGCGAGCTCCTACAATGAGCAGTTCTTC
TRBD1,TRBV6-5,.,TRBJ2-2,CASSYVDRGTGELFF,TGTGCCAGCAGTTACGTGGACAGGGGCACCGGGGAGCTGTTTTTT
.,TRBV7-8,.,TRBJ1-2,CASSSTVGWWGYTF,TGTGCCAGCAGCTCCACCGTGGGATGGTGGGGCTACACCTTC
.,TRBV20-1,few,TRBJ2-4,CSAGQKNIQYF,TGCAGTGCGGGTCAAAAAAACATTCAGTACTTC
TRBD1,TRBV28,.,TRBJ2-5,CASRDDRGVKTQYF,TGTGCCAGCAGGGATGACAGGGGGGTGAAGACCCAGTACTTC
TRBD1,TRBV19,.,TRBJ1-1,CASSTVDRDTEAFF,TGTGCCAGTAGTACCGTGGACAGGGACACTGAAGCTTTCTTT
TRBD1,TRBV6-5,.,TRBJ2-4,CASRALDRGNIQYF,TGTGCCAGCAGAGCCCTCGACAGGGGGAACATTCAGTACTTC
.,TRBV10-3,few,TRBJ2-3,CAISVSDTTDTQYF,TGTGCCATCAGTGTATCGGACACCACAGATACGCAGTATTTT
TRBD1,TRBV6-1,.,TRBJ1-1,CASSEDGGQGWTEAFF,TGTGCCAGCAGTGAAGACGGGGGACAGGGATGGACTGAAGCTTTCTTT
TRBD1,TRBV18,.,TRBJ1-2,CASSPPFGGQAYYGYTF,TGTGCCAGCTCACCCCCCTTCGGCGGACAGGCCTACTATGGCTACACCTTC
.,TRBV2,.,TRBJ1-6,CASSDVQPNNSPLHF,TGTGCCAGCAGTGATGTACAGCCGAATAATTCACCCCTCCACTTT
.,TRBV19,.,TRBJ1-1,CASSSTGPPTEAFF,TGTGCCAGTAGTTCCACAGGACCCCCAACTGAAGCTTTCTTT
.,TRBV4-1,.,TRBJ2-3,CASKETATDTQYF,TGCGCCAGCAAAGAGACTGCCACAGATACGCAGTATTTT
.,TRBV6-5,.,TRBJ2-7,CASSYGSTNEQYF,TGTGCCAGCAGTTACGGGTCTACCAACGAGCAGTACTTC
.,TRBV10-3,.,TRBJ2-1,CAISESGLANNEQFF,TGTGCCATCAGTGAGTCGGGTCTAGCGAACAATGAGCAGTTCTTC
.,TRBV6-5,.,TRBJ1-1,CATRGGRNTEAFF,TGTGCCACTAGGGGGGGGCGGAACACTGAAGCTTTCTTT
.,TRBV4-1,.,TRBJ2-1,CASSHGDSGAYNEQFF,TGCGCCAGCAGCCACGGTGATAGTGGAGCCTACAATGAGCAGTTCTTC
.,TRBV27,.,TRBJ1-5,CASSSHSAVSNQPQHF,TGTGCCAGCAGTTCCCACTCGGCGGTTAGCAATCAGCCCCAGCATTTT
TRBD2,TRBV5-5,.,TRBJ2-1,CASSLGTSSYNEQFF,TGTGCCAGCAGCTTGGGGACTAGCTCCTACAATGAGCAGTTCTTC
TRBD2,TRBV6-4,.,TRBJ2-1,CASSVRAGDRNEQFF,TGTGCCAGCAGTGTGCGAGCGGGAGATCGGAATGAGCAGTTCTTC
.,TRBV19,few,TRBJ1-2,CASGLGTAKGNYGYTF,TGTGCCAGTGGCCTAGGGACGGCCAAGGGAAACTATGGCTACACCTTC
.,TRBV7-9,.,TRBJ1-1,CASSSQPEAFF,TGTGCCAGCAGCTCTCAGCCTGAAGCTTTCTTT